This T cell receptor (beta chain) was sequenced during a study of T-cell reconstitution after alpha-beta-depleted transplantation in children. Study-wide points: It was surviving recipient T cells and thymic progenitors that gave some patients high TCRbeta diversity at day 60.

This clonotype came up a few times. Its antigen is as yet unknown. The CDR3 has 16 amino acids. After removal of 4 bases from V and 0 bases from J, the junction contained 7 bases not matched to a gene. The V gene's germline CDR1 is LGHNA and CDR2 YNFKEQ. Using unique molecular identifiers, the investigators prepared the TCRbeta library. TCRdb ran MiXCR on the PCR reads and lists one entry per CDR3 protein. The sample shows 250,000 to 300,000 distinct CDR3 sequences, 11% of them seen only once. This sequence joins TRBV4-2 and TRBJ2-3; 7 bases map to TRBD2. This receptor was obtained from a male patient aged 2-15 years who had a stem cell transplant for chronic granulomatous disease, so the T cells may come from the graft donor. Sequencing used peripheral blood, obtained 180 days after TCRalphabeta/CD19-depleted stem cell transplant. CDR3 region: CASSPRAGESTDTQYF. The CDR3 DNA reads TGTGCCAGCAGCCCTAGGGCGGGGGAGAGCACAGATACGCAGTATTTT.